This TCR beta chain was sequenced in a study of shared clonotypes between healthy human individuals. CD4+ cells underwent separation, giving CD45RA+ naive and CD45RA-negative memory subsets. Sequencing used immunoSEQ multiplex PCR; TCRdb keeps in-frame clones, though not all of them. The sample holds roughly 680,000 clones, 55% to 80% seen once. The V end was cut by 1 base, the J end by 3 bases, with 10 bases between. Germline V gene data show CDR1 as SGHNT and CDR2 as YENEEA. The CDR3 sequence is 14 residues long. This TCR was sampled from a woman under 40 in good health. Sample: memory CD4+ T cells sorted from blood. Subset noted: CD45RA-negative fraction. The chain links TRBV11-3 to TRBJ2-7; no clear D gene. DNA for the CDR3: TGTGCCAGCAGCTTAGGAACGTCCGACTACGAGCAGTACTTC. Translation gives CASSLGTSDYEQYF.